This T cell receptor (beta chain) was identified in a study of read filtering for tumor transcriptome and immune sequencing. This clonotype was observed at least ten times. From about 400 ng of RNA, a library with molecular barcoded alpha/delta and beta/gamma adaptors was made. TCRdb passed the reads through MiXCR, listing each CDR3 protein once. Among about 39,000 distinct CDR3 sequences listed, approximately 14% were seen once. CDR3 length: 14 residues. Trimming took off 2 bases at V and 3 bases at J, with 8 bases between the two ends. CDR1 SGHTA and CDR2 FQGNSA come from the germline V gene. The sample was a population of CD138-negative cells sorted from bone marrow. The TCR comes from a donor older than 35 with multiple myeloma. The chain combines TRBV7-2 with TRBJ1-5; a possible D gene is TRBD1 (5 bases). CDR3 DNA: TGTGCCAGCAGCTTATCCAGGGTCAATCAGCCCCAGCATTTT. It translates to CASSLSRVNQPQHF.